These 15 T cell receptor beta chains were all obtained from the same sample, sequenced in a study of T cell responses to AZD1222 COVID-19 vaccine. Generated by immunoSEQ multiplex PCR, the TCRdb table keeps only in-frame clones and is missing some. The table lists approximately 130,000 clones, around nine tenths of them singletons. The sample here was peripheral blood, taken on day 0 of MenACWY control vaccination. These receptors originate from an adult in good health.

This clone was found a few times. The J gene is TRBJ2-1, the V gene TRBV7-9; TRBD2 aligns across 10 bases. The CDR3 is 16 residues long. CDR1 and CDR2 (germline): SEHNR, FQNEAQ (reference sequence). Losses at the gene ends were 2 bases for V and 5 bases for J; bases not matched to a gene: 6. DNA of the CDR3: TGTGCCAGCAGCTTAAATAGGACTAGCGGAAACAATGAGCAGTTCTTC. Protein: CASSLNRTSGNNEQFF.

This rearrangement joins TRBV23-1 to TRBJ1-3; tentatively, D is TRBD1 (5 bases). TRBV23-1 is designated an ORF whose function remains uncertain. This CDR3 has 19 residues. The V end was cut by 0 bases, the J end by 0 bases, with 18 bases between. This CDR3 is CASSQSIQGSLLSGNTIYF. CDR3 sequence (DNA): TGCGCCAGCAGTCAATCGATTCAGGGTAGTCTTCTCTCTGGAAACACCATATATTTT.

The chain combines TRBV12-3 or TRBV12-4 with TRBJ1-2; D gene uncertain. The V end lost 7 bases, the J end lost 4 bases, and 13 bases lay between the germline ends. The CDR3 sequence is 13 residues long. The CDR3 protein is CASNPDKAYGYTF. DNA for the CDR3: TGTGCCAGCAACCCCGACAAGGCCTATGGCTACACCTTC.

The chain is built from TRBV6-5 and TRBJ1-4; a weak D match, TRBD1 (5 bases). The CDR3 is 14 residues long. In germline, CDR1 is MNHEY, CDR2 SVGAGI. V gave up 1 base and J gave up 6 bases, with 9 bases separating them. The CDR3 loop is CASSYYRGDEKLFF. The DNA for the CDR3 is TGTGCCAGCAGTTACTACCGGGGGGATGAAAAACTGTTTTTT.

V is TRBV2 and J is TRBJ2-1, with 8 bases fitting TRBD2. J was trimmed by 9 bases and V by 7 bases; bases with no gene match: 14. CDR1 and CDR2 (germline): SNHLY, FYNNEI. The CDR3 contains 15 residues. This CDR3 is CASTLVIAGLREQFF. CDR3 bases: TGTGCCAGCACCCTAGTGATAGCGGGATTGCGTGAGCAGTTCTTC.

This clone showed up just a few times. The J gene is TRBJ1-5, the V gene TRBV30; D call uncertain. V shed 0 bases and J shed 4 bases, with 10 bases lying between them. CDR1 GTSNPN and CDR2 SVGIG come from the germline V gene (reference sequence). CDR3 length: 14 amino acids. The DNA for the CDR3 is TGTGCCTGGAGTGTGGGGTTGGAGAATCAGCCCCAGCATTTT. Protein: CAWSVGLENQPQHF.

This chain connects TRBV7-9 to TRBJ2-3; 13 nucleotides line up with TRBD2. The V and J ends lost 5 bases and 4 bases, in that order; junction bases with no gene match: 6. Germline CDR1 SEHNR, CDR2 FQNEAQ (reference sequence). The CDR3 loop spans 16 amino acids. In DNA, the CDR3 is TGTGCCAGCAGCGCAAGGACTAGCGGGAGAGCAGATACGCAGTATTTT. It yields the protein CASSARTSGRADTQYF.

The chain links TRBV21-1 to TRBJ2-1; the table's D call of TRBD1 was not tested on the DNA. TRBV21-1 is designated a pseudogene. This CDR3 region has 17 residues. The CDR3 DNA is TGTGCCAGCAGCAAATTGGGGGACATGAGCTCCTACAATGAGCAGTTCTTC. Translating it yields CASSKLGDMSSYNEQFF.

The chain combines TRBV3-1 (or the pseudogene TRBV3-2) with TRBJ1-5, with TRBD1 matching over 7 bases. The CDR3 is 16 residues long. Germline CDR1 reads LGHDT; CDR2 reads YNNKEL (reference sequence). The V and J ends lost 3 bases and 2 bases, in that order; junction bases with no gene match: 7. CDR3 region: CASSHPEGGRNQPQHF. The CDR3 DNA reads TGTGCCAGCAGCCACCCCGAAGGGGGCCGCAATCAGCCCCAGCATTTT.

The CDR3 DNA reads as TGTGCCAGCAGTTACTTTCGGGAAACAGATACGCAGTATTTT. This gives the protein CASSYFRETDTQYF. The V and J genes are TRBV6-2 or TRBV6-3 and TRBJ2-3; weak D call: TRBD2 (5 bases). Trimming cost V 1 base and J 3 bases, with 8 bases left between them. CDR3 length equals 14 residues. CDR1 and CDR2 from the germline V gene are MNHEY and SVGEGT.

V and J are TRBV9 and TRBJ1-4; weak D call: TRBD1 (6 bases). V lost 4 bases to trimming and J lost 0 bases, with 13 bases between them. Germline V gene data show CDR1 as SGDLS and CDR2 as YYNGEE. This CDR3 contains 16 residues. This CDR3 is CASSYGTSATNEKLFF. For the CDR3, the DNA is TGTGCCAGCAGCTACGGGACATCTGCAACTAATGAAAAACTGTTTTTT.

The chain carries TRBV7-2 and TRBJ2-7; the match to TRBD2 covers 10 bases. The CDR3 spans 18 residues. The germline V gene encodes CDR1 SGHTA and CDR2 FQGNSA. Trimming at V came to 3 bases and at J to 0 bases, leaving 11 bases not matched to a gene. CDR3 sequence (DNA): TGTGCCAGCAGCTTTCGGATAGCGGGAGGCGGGAGCTCCTACGAGCAGTACTTC. It encodes CASSFRIAGGGSSYEQYF.

V usage is TRBV4-1 and J usage is TRBJ1-2; no definite D call. Germline V gene data show CDR1 as MGHRA and CDR2 as YSYEKL. Between the trimmed V and J ends, which lost 2 bases and 8 bases, there was a span of 21 bases. The CDR3 is made up of 16 amino acids. The CDR3 spells CASSQTGPAPLYGYTF. Here the CDR3 DNA reads TGCGCCAGCAGCCAAACCGGACCAGCCCCACTATACGGCTACACCTTC.

The V call is TRBV7-9, the J call TRBJ2-7, with D tentatively TRBD1 or TRBD2 (6 bases each). The CDR3 is 12 residues long. CDR1 and CDR2 (germline): SEHNR, FQNEAQ (reference sequence). V lost 11 bases and J lost 2, with 13 bases in between. DNA for the CDR3: TGTGCCCTGGGGGGCAGTACCTACGAGCAGTACTTC. Translating gives CALGGSTYEQYF. Filled out from reference TRBV7-9 and TRBJ2-7, the complete variable domain reads DTGVSQNPRHKITKRGQNVTFRCDPISEHNRLYWYRQTLGQGPEFLTYFQNEAQLEKSRLLSDRFSAERPKGSFSTLEIQRTEQGDSAMYLCALGGSTYEQYFGPGTRLTVT.

The V call is TRBV7-8, the J call TRBJ2-7; D gene ambiguous. Trimming took off 3 bases at V and 4 bases at J, with 13 bases between the two ends. CDR3 size: 14 residues. Germline values: CDR1 SGHVS, CDR2 FQNEAQ. CDR3 in DNA: TGTGCCAGCAGCTTTCATGGGGTCGGGTACGAGCAGTACTTC. This gives the protein CASSFHGVGYEQYF. The entire variable domain, with the rest obtained from reference TRBV7-8 and TRBJ2-7, is as follows: GAGVSQSPRYKVAKRGQDVALRCDPISGHVSLFWYQQALGQGPEFLTYFQNEAQLDKSGLPSDRFFAERPEGSVSTLKIQRTQQEDSAVYLCASSFHGVGYEQYFGPGTRLTVT.